The 7 T cell receptor beta chains listed next were all sequenced from one sample in a study of CD8 T cells in ankylosing spondylitis (TCRdb year 2017). No cognate antigen is known for these TCRs. Summary of the overall study and its limitations: Blood from ankylosing spondylitis patients appeared to be characterized by a TCR beta motif composed of several highly homologous amino acid variants.

Library method: 5' RACE. The sequencer listed for this sample is Illumina HiSeq 2500. The public reads were reprocessed in TCRdb via fastp at Q25 and MiXCR, keeping in-frame beta chains. Records with the same CDR3 protein are collapsed into one entry carrying the most frequent genes and DNA. The sample yields fewer than 500,000 distinct CDR3 sequences; about a fifth were counted once. The ten largest clones capture 15% to 20% of the sample. Sequencing was done on a sample of blood, either unsorted or a sorted T cell fraction (not recorded which). The source is a male donor with ankylosing spondylitis.

This chain connects TRBV5-1 to TRBJ2-3; perhaps TRBD2 as D (6 bases). V was clipped by 0 bases and J by 0 bases, with 11 bases between them. Germline CDR1 and CDR2: SGHRS and YFSETQ. CDR3 length equals 16 residues. The CDR3 DNA sequence: TGCGCCAGCAGCTTGGCCATGGGGAGGAGCACAGATACGCAGTATTTT. Amino acids: CASSLAMGRSTDTQYF.

Only a few counts were recorded for this clonotype. The gene calls are TRBV5-1 and TRBJ2-1, with 7 nucleotides matching TRBD2. There are 15 residues in the CDR3. Germline V lookup: CDR1 SGHRS, CDR2 YFSETQ. J gave up 3 bases and V 3 bases, and 6 bases lay outside the gene matches. The CDR3 DNA sequence: TGCGCCAGCAGCTCGACAGCGGGACTCTACAATGAGCAGTTCTTC. Translating it yields CASSSTAGLYNEQFF.

This clonotype has a handful of counts. This chain connects TRBV29-1 to TRBJ2-5, with 7 bases matching TRBD1. From germline, CDR1 is SQVTM and CDR2 ANQGSEA. V lost 4 bases, J lost 5 bases, and 4 bases stayed unmatched. There are 12 residues in the CDR3. The CDR3 here is CSVGQGWETQYF. CDR3 sequence (DNA): TGCAGCGTTGGACAGGGTTGGGAGACCCAGTACTTC.

This clonotype came up a few times. V and J are TRBV10-3 and TRBJ2-7; D not certain. The CDR3 is made up of 13 amino acids. Germline V gives CDR1 ENHRY, CDR2 SYGVKD. Trimming removed 3 bases at V and 3 bases at J, with 9 bases between. The chain's CDR3 is CAISDPKIYEQYF. CDR3 coding DNA: TGTGCCATCAGTGATCCCAAGATCTACGAGCAGTACTTC.

This clonotype was counted between two and nine times. The V gene is TRBV20-1, the J gene TRBJ1-5; possible D gene TRBD1, 5 bases. Germline loops: CDR1 DFQATT, CDR2 SNEGSKA (reference sequence). Between the trimmed V and J ends, which lost 6 bases and 0 bases, there was a span of 12 bases. The length of the CDR3 is 14 residues. The chain's CDR3 is CSASGHLSNQPQHF. Written as DNA, the CDR3 is TGCAGTGCCAGCGGACACCTTAGCAATCAGCCCCAGCATTTT.

This clonotype was counted at least ten times. The gene calls are TRBV20-1 and TRBJ2-1; the match to TRBD1 covers 11 bases. The CDR3 consists of 16 residues. V was pared by 2 bases and J by 6 bases, with 9 bases of the junction left unmatched. CDR1 and CDR2 (germline): DFQATT, SNEGSKA (reference sequence). For the CDR3, the DNA is TGCAGTGCTAGAAACCTCCGGGACAGGGGGTCCAATGAGCAGTTCTTC. Translation gives CSARNLRDRGSNEQFF.

The chain links TRBV19 to TRBJ1-5; D might be TRBD1 (5 bases). CDR1 LNHDA and CDR2 SQIVND come from the germline V gene (reference sequence). This CDR3 comprises 16 residues. Trimming took off 7 bases at V and 0 bases at J, with 16 bases between the two ends. The CDR3, as DNA: TGTGCCAGTAAGTCGGACACGAGATTTAGCAATCAGCCCCAGCATTTT. It codes for CASKSDTRFSNQPQHF. Using reference TRBV19 and TRBJ1-5 for the parts outside the CDR3, the full variable domain is DGGITQSPKYLFRKEGQNVTLSCEQNLNHDAMYWYRQDPGQGLRLIYYSQIVNDFQKGDIAEGYSVSREKKESFPLTVTSAQKNPTAFYLCASKSDTRFSNQPQHFGDGTRLSIL.